This T cell receptor beta chain was recorded in a study of PD-L1 blockade in urothelial cancer. Turning to the study itself: Patients, treated from about 2014 onward, received atezolizumab 1,200 mg intravenously every 3 weeks. Study patients had been treated with 0 to 3 previous chemotherapy regimens. Blood drawn 3 weeks (second dose) and 6 weeks after treatment start was analyzed.

V lost 8 bases to trimming and J lost 9 bases, with 23 bases between them. Germline V gives CDR1 MNHNY, CDR2 SVGAGI (reference sequence). The CDR3 sequence is 15 residues long. Data came from immunoSEQ multiplex PCR; TCRdb stores just in-frame clones and leaves some out. The table records around 63,000 clones, roughly four fifths of them present only once. Specified time point: pretreatment peripheral blood. The genes are TRBV6-6 and TRBJ1-5; D remains ambiguous. Sequencing used PBMCs, obtained around atezolizumab (anti-PD-L1) treatment. This clonotype was obtained from a man in his sixties or seventies with urothelial cancer. The CDR3 here is CASSSQAERGGPQHF. The CDR3 DNA sequence: TGTGCCAGCTCCAGCCAGGCGGAGCGAGGAGGGCCCCAGCATTTT.